This T cell receptor (beta chain) comes out of a study of shared clonotypes between healthy human individuals (dated by TCRdb to the early 2020s). Study-level background: The cohort included three men and two women between 18 and 49 years of age. For each donor, CD4 naive and CD4 memory were each run on three plates, CD8 naive on two plates, and CD8 memory on one plate. To increase sequencing depth and limit assay-specific biases, different laboratories used diverse techniques to prepare libraries and sequence TCR repertoires. Between about 0.9 and 9 billion PBMCs per donor were obtained by leukapheresis. Blood TCR repertoires of 5 or 6 healthy adults were deeply sequenced to estimate repertoire size and the extent of clonotype sharing between individuals.

The V end loses 7 bases and the J end loses 0 bases, and a stretch of 18 bases separates them. From the cysteine up to the phenylalanine, the CDR3 has a length of 16 residues. Only the CDR3 portion is preserved as DNA: 48 bases, with reading frame beginning at the first base. The germline V gene (reference sequence) specifies MNHNY as CDR1 and SVGAGI as CDR2. Donors were healthy HIV-negative adults with no recently reported acute infections or vaccinations. All donors were Caucasian adults living in Nashville, Tennessee, USA. CD4+ T cells were enriched by magnetic negative selection; naive cells were then positively selected on CD45RA, and the negative fraction formed the memory subset. After blood collection by leukapheresis, PBMCs were isolated using Ficoll-Histopaque density gradient centrifugation and then cryopreserved in the vapor phase of liquid nitrogen. Purity and quantity of every magnetically sorted T cell population were checked by analytical flow cytometry. Genomic DNA was isolated from each sorted fraction and quantified by UV absorbance on a Nanodrop 2000c.

The paper as a whole reports these results and caveats: Pairwise subsampling led to the expectation that sequencing depth would affect the degree of clonotype sharing among donors. Around 5% of naive CD4, 3% to 3.5% of naive CD8, about 2.1% of memory CD4, and about 0.4% of memory CD8 clonotypes were shared across a few donors. Compared with non-shared clonotypes, clonotypes shared by all four sorted-subset donors had higher generation probabilities. Sampling was restricted to blood, and TCR repertoires in tissues likely differ from the TCR repertoires found in blood. Even with the large sequencing depth, rarefaction of the sorted-subset datasets indicated that sequencing was incomplete. Larger estimated clonotype richness was generally found for naive subsets than for memory subsets. The genetic and exposure-history diversity represented was limited by the small number of donors.

As to this clone: Its antigen remains unidentified. Qualities for individual bases were not recorded, and no much larger clone is one base off.

Using the deep immunoSEQ assay, TCR CDR3 regions were amplified from genomic DNA by multiplex PCR. Extracted genomic DNA from each cell subset was distributed evenly across all wells of several immunoSEQ 96-well plates, and each plate was treated as a replicate. For sorted subsets, each replicate PCR was loaded with roughly 200 ng genomic DNA, equivalent to about 33,000 T cell genomes. The purified libraries were quantified using a Qubit 3.0 fluorometer, sized with a Bioanalyzer 2100, and then quantified again using the KAPA Library Quantification kit. Each immunoSEQ 96-well plate was sequenced on its own single-read 150-cycle Illumina NextSeq 550 flow cell. In the source study's methods: Because the immunoSEQ output included only junctional sequences and no quality scores, the filtering could not be the same as the filtering used for full-length reads. To assign V/J genes and CDR3, sequences were annotated using PyIR, a Python wrapper for IgBLAST v1.9, with IMGT germline references. Reads with weak V/J assignments (E-value above 1e-6), missing CDR3, stop codons, out-of-frame junctions, or ambiguous translated residues were removed. V3J clonotypes were defined by identical inferred V gene, J gene, and CDR3 amino acid sequence. Percentage overlap between repertoires was computed as shared unique clonotypes divided by the size of the smaller repertoire. Three approaches were used to assess repertoire richness: RTK rarefaction, the Chao1 estimator, and Recon v2.1 estimates of unobserved clonotypes. OLGA was used to compute generation probabilities for all TCRbeta clonotypes that the gDNA method yielded from four donors. Held by TCRdb, this immuneACCESS table contains in-frame sequences only and omits some clones. Under half of the omission traces to an unresolved V gene where checked; the cause of the rest is unknown. That table is the source of V, J and clone size, and D and trimming were worked out from the DNA. The table for this sample lists over a million clones; roughly 98% of them were counted only once. The ten biggest clones cover about 0.42% of the sample.

The sequence joins TRBV6-6 to TRBJ1-2; a weak D assignment points to TRBD1 (6 bases agree). Input material: naive CD4+ T cells sorted from blood. In light of the paper, this sample's cell subset or site label describes: CD45RA+ positively selected. The clonotype was recovered from a man aged 25-45 years in good health. The DNA is as follows: TGTGCCAGCACCCTTGGCCCGACAGGTGCTAACTATGGCTACACCTTC. It specifies CASTLGPTGANYGYTF.